This T cell receptor (beta chain) was profiled in a study of vaccination effects on CD4 cells after COVID-19. Study overall: The vaccine given was either BNT162b2 or mRNA-1273, in two doses.

Between days 9 and 11 of culture, CD4+ T cells were separated out. None of these healthy vaccinees had been infected with SARS-CoV-2 before vaccination. Study outcomes and limitations: Marked contraction was observed in infection-induced and vaccine-induced clones late after vaccination.

Notes on this clone: What it recognizes is unknown.

The CDR3 is made up of 15 amino acids. Trimming cost V 8 bases and J 9 bases, with 20 bases left between them. Germline V gene sequence: CDR1 KGHSH, CDR2 LQKENI. Produced via immunoSEQ multiplex PCR; TCRdb's table is partial and in-frame only. There are more than 35,000 clones in the sample; 68% occur only once, and 4% to 5% lies in the top ten. This material consisted of CD4+ T cells from PBMCs cultured without peptide, taken before COVID-19 vaccination. The V gene is TRBV18, the J gene TRBJ1-6, with D possibly matching TRBD1 (5 bases). The source is a human donor who received a COVID-19 vaccine. The DNA for the CDR3 is TGTGCCAGCGCGACGGGGCAGGAGGCAGTTTCACCCCTCCACTTT. Its protein is CASATGQEAVSPLHF. Full variable domain (rest looked up from reference TRBV18 and TRBJ1-6): NAGVMQNPRHLVRRRGQEARLRCSPMKGHSHVYWYRQLPEEGLKFMVYLQKENIIDESGMPKERFSAEFPKEGPSILRIQQVVRGDSAAYFCASATGQEAVSPLHFGNGTRLTVT.